This T cell receptor (beta chain) was sequenced in a study of T cells in Graves' hyperthyroidism and ophthalmopathy (dated by TCRdb to the late 2010s). A note on the overall study: Peripheral blood was collected at initial diagnosis, before any treatment. TCR Vbeta CDR3 sequencing of approximately 140 peripheral blood samples (roughly 43 ophthalmopathy, over 70 hyperthyroidism and roughly 17 progressor patients) is reported in the paper. The 100 discovery patients were randomly split 7:3 into training and test sets. Prospective prediction of ophthalmopathy was tested in an independent validation cohort of approximately 18 hyperthyroidism patients and some 17 patients who later progressed to ophthalmopathy. Once sampling was done, hyperthyroidism patients were given methimazole at a starting dose of 30 mg daily, whereas ophthalmopathy patients were given high-dose intravenous methylprednisolone. A discovery cohort of approximately 100 patients, about 43 with Graves' ophthalmopathy and approximately 57 with stable Graves' hyperthyroidism, was used to find distinguishing TCR V-J signatures. In more than five Graves' hyperthyroidism patients, the study also compared T-cell repertoires from thyroid tissue with T-cell repertoires from blood.

TCR beta CDR3 regions were amplified from RNA transcripts. The first round of RT-PCR for the TCR CDR3 was performed with the HTBI primer set and the Qiagen OneStep RT-PCR kit. Libraries were constructed in a second round of multiplex PCR, after which size selection and purification were carried out. Libraries were sequenced paired-end with 100 bp reads on an Illumina HiSeq2000. In the source study's methods: SOAPnuke was used to process the raw data, with reads discarded if the reads contained adapters or uncalled bases, had a mean Phred below 15, or lacked an exact constant-primer or identifier match. COPE v1.2.5 was used to merge the high-quality paired reads, and each unique nucleotide sequence was defined as a clonotype. MiTCR v1.1 was used to align clonotypes to the IMGT TRBV, TRBD and TRBJ reference segments. The analysis included only V-J combinations with a frequency above 0.0001, which together covered approximately 99% of the repertoires. The TCS score was defined as the ratio of F50 (clonal expansion) to E x V (chaos), calculated using BLOSUM62-based TCRdist between CDR3 peptides within each V-J. Welch's t-statistics and random forest reduced 450 to 600 V-J features to about 13, which were used in a naive Bayes classifier (R e1071). TCRdb trimmed the raw reads at Q25, called clones with MiXCR and kept productive beta chains. Merged by CDR3 protein, the rows form single entries marked with the most common genes and DNA. TCRdb's processing, not the authors', yielded these V and J calls. Here the sample has a few hundred thousand distinct CDR3 sequences; under 15% occur a single time. The ten most abundant clones make up less than 20% of the sample.

This clonotype was recorded many times. Its binding antigen is unknown. It has no much larger one-base neighbor in the sample; base qualities were not kept. General conclusions and limits of the study: A 13 V-J signature model separated ophthalmopathy from stable hyperthyroidism, with 87.88% sensitivity and just under 84% specificity in cross-validation and 80%/75% in testing. In validation, progression to ophthalmopathy was predicted by the model with roughly 69% sensitivity and 72.22% specificity, a median of 6.5 months before onset. Sample size was not statistically predetermined, and investigators were not blinded to group allocation. Most expanded thyroid clonotypes (frequency above 0.001) were also found in blood, which suggests that blood repertoires may mirror thyroid immune responses.

Including the terminal cysteine and phenylalanine, the CDR3 comprises 15 residues. Only the CDR3 part of the read is kept: 45 bases, read in frame from the first base. Per the germline V gene (reference sequence), SEHNR is the CDR1 and FQNEAQ is the CDR2. Trimming removed 6 bases from V and 9 bases from J; the gene matches leave 14 bases unexplained. Stable Graves' hyperthyroidism was defined as no progression to ophthalmopathy during 18 months of follow-up. Hyperthyroidism patients were newly diagnosed, had a disease duration of under 2 months, and were aged 18 to 65 years. Exclusion was applied to patients with uncontrolled infections, other autoimmune diseases, pregnancy or lactation. Diagnoses were based on clinical symptoms, serum thyroxine and TRAb, thyroid ultrasound and orbital computed tomography. PBMCs were isolated from more than 9 ml of fresh peripheral blood by Ficoll-Paque density gradient centrifugation. Total RNA was extracted using Trizol reagent, and RNA quality was assessed on an Agilent 2100 Bioanalyzer.

This sequence was found in a woman under 30 with Graves' hyperthyroidism. The receptor chain draws on TRBV7-9 and TRBJ2-1; 7 junctional bases match TRBD2. The sample consisted of blood. The CDR3 corresponds to CASSQPGTSASEQFF. The nucleotides are TGTGCCAGCAGTCAACCTGGTACTAGCGCCAGTGAGCAGTTCTTC.